This is a list of T cell receptor beta chains from one sample in a study of blood T cell repertoires in COVID-19. Libraries were prepared by immunoSEQ multiplex PCR; TCRdb keeps only in-frame clonotypes and omits some of them. The table includes over 150,000 clones, roughly 89% detected once. The sample consisted of peripheral blood. These receptors came from a woman in her 70s with COVID-19, enrolled during active disease. Each CDR3 is given with its conserved first and last residue. A D gene is named only where the DNA matches it firmly. Only part of the rows carry a size: once, few, many, or a class if the clone is expanded.

j_call d_call v_call clone_size cdr3_aa cdr3_nt
TRBJ2-2 TRBD1 TRBV5-1 once CASSFTGTVNTGELFF TGCGCCAGCAGCTTTACCGGGACAGTGAACACCGGGGAGCTGTTTTTT
TRBJ1-5 TRBD1 TRBV2 - CASRGFLDRGGQPQHF TGTGCCAGCAGAGGGTTCTTGGACAGGGGTGGCCAGCCCCAGCATTTT
TRBJ2-7 TRBD2 TRBV6-2/TRBV6-3 - CASSRPGVSSGAISEQYF TGTGCCAGCAGCCGCCCCGGAGTCTCTAGCGGGGCAATTTCCGAGCAGTACTTC
TRBJ1-3 - TRBV11-2 - CASSLVGAEGNTIYF TGTGCCAGCAGCTTAGTAGGGGCGGAGGGAAACACCATATATTTT
TRBJ1-6 - TRBV7-9 - CASSLSGRDFFGGTPLHF TGTGCCAGCAGCTTAAGTGGCAGGGATTTTTTCGGGGGAACACCCCTCCACTTT
TRBJ1-6 - TRBV30 - CACGEESSYNSPLHF TGTGCCTGCGGTGAAGAAAGCTCCTATAATTCACCCCTCCACTTT
TRBJ2-1 - TRBV7-2 - CASSLAYAYSYNEQFF TGTGCCAGCAGCTTAGCGTACGCCTACTCCTACAATGAGCAGTTCTTC
TRBJ2-7 TRBD2 TRBV18 - CASSPIGGGYYEQYF TGTGCCAGCTCACCAATCGGGGGGGGATACTACGAGCAGTACTTC
TRBJ1-1 TRBD1 TRBV19 - CASSSDRGWGSATEAFF TGTGCCAGTAGTTCGGACAGGGGTTGGGGATCCGCCACTGAAGCTTTCTTT
TRBJ2-1 - TRBV30 - CAWSGNFEGKQFF TGTGCCTGGAGCGGAAATTTCGAGGGCAAGCAGTTCTTC